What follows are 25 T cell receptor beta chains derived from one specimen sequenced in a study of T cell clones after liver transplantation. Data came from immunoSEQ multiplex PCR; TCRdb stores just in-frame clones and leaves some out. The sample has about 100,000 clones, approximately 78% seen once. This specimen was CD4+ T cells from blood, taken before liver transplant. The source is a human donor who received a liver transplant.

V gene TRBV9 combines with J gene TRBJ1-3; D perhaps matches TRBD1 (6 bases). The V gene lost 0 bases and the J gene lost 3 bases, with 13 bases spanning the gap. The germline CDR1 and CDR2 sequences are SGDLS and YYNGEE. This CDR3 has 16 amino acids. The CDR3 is CASSVETGGIGNTIYF. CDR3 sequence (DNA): TGTGCCAGCAGCGTAGAGACAGGCGGAATTGGAAACACCATATATTTT.

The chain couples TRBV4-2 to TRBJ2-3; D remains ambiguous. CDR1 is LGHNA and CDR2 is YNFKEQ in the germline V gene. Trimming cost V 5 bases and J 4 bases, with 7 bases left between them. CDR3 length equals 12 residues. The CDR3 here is CASSSRADTQYF. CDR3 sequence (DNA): TGTGCCAGCAGCTCAAGGGCAGATACGCAGTATTTT.

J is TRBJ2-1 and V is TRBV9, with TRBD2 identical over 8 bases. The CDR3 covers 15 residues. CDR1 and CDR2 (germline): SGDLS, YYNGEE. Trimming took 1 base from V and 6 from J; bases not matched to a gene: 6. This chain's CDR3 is CASSVIGREVNEQFF. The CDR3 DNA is TGTGCCAGCAGCGTAATTGGGCGGGAGGTCAATGAGCAGTTCTTC.

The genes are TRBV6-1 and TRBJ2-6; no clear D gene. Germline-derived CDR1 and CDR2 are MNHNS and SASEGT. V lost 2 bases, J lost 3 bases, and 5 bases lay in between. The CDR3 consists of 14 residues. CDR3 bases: TGTGCCAGCAGTGAACAACTTGGGGCCAACGTCCTGACTTTC. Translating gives CASSEQLGANVLTF.

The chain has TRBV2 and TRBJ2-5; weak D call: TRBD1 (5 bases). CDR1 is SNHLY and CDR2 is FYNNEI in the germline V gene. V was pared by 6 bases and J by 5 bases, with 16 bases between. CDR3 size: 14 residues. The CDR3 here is CASSRWQGVETQYF. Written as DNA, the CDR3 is TGTGCCAGCAGCAGGTGGCAGGGCGTGGAGACCCAGTACTTC.

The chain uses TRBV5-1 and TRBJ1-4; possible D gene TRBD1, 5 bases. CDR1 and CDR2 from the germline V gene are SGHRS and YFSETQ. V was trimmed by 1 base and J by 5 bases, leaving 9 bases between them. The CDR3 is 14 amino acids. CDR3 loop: CASSLRGENEKLFF. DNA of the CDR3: TGCGCCAGCAGCTTGAGAGGGGAGAATGAAAAACTGTTTTTT.

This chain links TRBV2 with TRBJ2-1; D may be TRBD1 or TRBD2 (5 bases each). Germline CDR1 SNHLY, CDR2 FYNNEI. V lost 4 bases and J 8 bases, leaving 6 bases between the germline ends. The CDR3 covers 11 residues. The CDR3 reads CASSVGDEQFF. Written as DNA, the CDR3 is TGTGCCAGCAGTGTGGGGGATGAGCAGTTCTTC.

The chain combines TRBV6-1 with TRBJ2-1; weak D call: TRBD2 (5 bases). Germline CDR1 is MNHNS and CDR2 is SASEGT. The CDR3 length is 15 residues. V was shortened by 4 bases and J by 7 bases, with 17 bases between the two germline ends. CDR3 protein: CASSVRGWLENEQFF. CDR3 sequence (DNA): TGTGCCAGCAGTGTTAGAGGGTGGTTGGAAAATGAGCAGTTCTTC.

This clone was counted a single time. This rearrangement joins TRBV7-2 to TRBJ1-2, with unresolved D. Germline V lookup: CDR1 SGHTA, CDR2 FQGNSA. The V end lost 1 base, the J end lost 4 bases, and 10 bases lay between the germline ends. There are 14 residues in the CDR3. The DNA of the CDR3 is TGTGCCAGCAGCTTAGTTAAGGGTGGCTATGGCTACACCTTC. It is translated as CASSLVKGGYGYTF. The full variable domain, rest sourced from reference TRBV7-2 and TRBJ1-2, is GAGVSQSPSNKVTEKGKDVELRCDPISGHTALYWYRQSLGQGLEFLIYFQGNSAPDKSGLPSDRFSAERTGGSVSTLTIQRTQQEDSAVYLCASSLVKGGYGYTFGSGTRLTVV.

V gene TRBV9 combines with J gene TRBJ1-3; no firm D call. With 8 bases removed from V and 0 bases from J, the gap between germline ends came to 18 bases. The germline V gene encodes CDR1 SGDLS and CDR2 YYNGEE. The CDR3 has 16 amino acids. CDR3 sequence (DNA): TGTGCCAGTTCCCGTTTGGACGGCAGCTCTGGAAACACCATATATTTT. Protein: CASSRLDGSSGNTIYF. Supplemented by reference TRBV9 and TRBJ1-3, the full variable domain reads DSGVTQTPKHLITATGQRVTLRCSPRSGDLSVYWYQQSLDQGLQFLIQYYNGEERAKGNILERFSAQQFPDLHSELNLSSLELGDSALYFCASSRLDGSSGNTIYFGEGSWLTVV.

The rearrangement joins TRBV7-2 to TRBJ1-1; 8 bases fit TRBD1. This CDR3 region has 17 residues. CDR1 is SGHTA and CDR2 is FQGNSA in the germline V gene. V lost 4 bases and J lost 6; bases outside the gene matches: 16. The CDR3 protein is CASSSDRVGRGFAEAFF. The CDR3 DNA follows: TGTGCCAGCAGCTCGGACAGGGTCGGAAGGGGGTTCGCTGAAGCTTTCTTT. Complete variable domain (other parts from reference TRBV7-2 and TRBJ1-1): GAGVSQSPSNKVTEKGKDVELRCDPISGHTALYWYRQSLGQGLEFLIYFQGNSAPDKSGLPSDRFSAERTGGSVSTLTIQRTQQEDSAVYLCASSSDRVGRGFAEAFFGQGTRLTVV.

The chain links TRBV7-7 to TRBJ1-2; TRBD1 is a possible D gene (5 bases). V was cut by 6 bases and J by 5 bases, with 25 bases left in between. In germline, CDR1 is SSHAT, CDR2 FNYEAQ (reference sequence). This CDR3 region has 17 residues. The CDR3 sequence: CASSPGGGWGLIYGYTF. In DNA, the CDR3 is TGTGCCAGCAGTCCTGGGGGTGGCTGGGGACTCATTTATGGCTACACCTTC.

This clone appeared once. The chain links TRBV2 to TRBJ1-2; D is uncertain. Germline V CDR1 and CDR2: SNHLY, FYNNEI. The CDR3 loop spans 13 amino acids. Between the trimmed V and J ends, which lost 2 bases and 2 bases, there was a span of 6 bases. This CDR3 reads CASSEYRNYGYTF. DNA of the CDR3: TGTGCCAGCAGTGAATACAGAAACTATGGCTACACCTTC.

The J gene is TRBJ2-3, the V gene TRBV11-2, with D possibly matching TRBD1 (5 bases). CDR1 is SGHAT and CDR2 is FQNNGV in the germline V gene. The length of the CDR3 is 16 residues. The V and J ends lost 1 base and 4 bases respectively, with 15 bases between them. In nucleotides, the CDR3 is TGTGCCAGCAGCTTAGGTCGTGACTGGGGCTCAGATACGCAGTATTTT. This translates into CASSLGRDWGSDTQYF.

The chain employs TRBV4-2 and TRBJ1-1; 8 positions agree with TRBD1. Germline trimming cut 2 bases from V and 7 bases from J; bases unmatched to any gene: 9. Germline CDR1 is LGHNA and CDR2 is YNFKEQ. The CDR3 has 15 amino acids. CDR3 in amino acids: CASSQTGGGKGEAFF. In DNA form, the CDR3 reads TGTGCCAGCAGCCAAACAGGGGGAGGAAAGGGTGAAGCTTTCTTT.

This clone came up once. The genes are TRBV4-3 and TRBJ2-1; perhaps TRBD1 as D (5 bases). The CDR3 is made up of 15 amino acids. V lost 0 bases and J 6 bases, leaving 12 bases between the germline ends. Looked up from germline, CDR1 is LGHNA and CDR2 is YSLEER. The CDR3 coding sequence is TGCGCCAGCAGCCAAGATTTTGGGGCAACCAATGAGCAGTTCTTC. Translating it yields CASSQDFGATNEQFF.

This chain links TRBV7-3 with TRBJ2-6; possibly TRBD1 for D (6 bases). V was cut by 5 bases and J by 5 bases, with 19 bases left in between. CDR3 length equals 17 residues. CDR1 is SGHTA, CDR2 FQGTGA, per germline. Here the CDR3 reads CASSPGQLGVRANVLTF. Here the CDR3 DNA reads TGTGCCAGCAGCCCAGGACAGCTCGGAGTTAGGGCCAACGTCCTGACTTTC.

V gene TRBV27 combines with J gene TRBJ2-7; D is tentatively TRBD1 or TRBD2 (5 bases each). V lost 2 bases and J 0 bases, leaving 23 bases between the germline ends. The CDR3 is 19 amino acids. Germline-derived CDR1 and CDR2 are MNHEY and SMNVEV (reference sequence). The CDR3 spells CASSLRGAKDFSSSYEQYF. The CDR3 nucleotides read TGTGCCAGCAGTTTACGAGGGGCGAAGGACTTTTCGAGCTCCTACGAGCAGTACTTC.

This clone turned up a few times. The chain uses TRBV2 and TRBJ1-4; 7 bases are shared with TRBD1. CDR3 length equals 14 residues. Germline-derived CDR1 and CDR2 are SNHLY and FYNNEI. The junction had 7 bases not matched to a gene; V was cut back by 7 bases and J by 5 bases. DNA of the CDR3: TGTGCCAGCAACCAGGGACAGTACAATGAAAAACTGTTTTTT. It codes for CASNQGQYNEKLFF.

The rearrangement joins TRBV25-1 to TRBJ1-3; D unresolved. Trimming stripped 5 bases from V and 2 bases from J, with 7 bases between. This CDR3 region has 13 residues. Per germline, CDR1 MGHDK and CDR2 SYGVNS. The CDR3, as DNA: TGTGCCAGCAGTATAGGAGCTGGAAACACCATATATTTT. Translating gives CASSIGAGNTIYF.

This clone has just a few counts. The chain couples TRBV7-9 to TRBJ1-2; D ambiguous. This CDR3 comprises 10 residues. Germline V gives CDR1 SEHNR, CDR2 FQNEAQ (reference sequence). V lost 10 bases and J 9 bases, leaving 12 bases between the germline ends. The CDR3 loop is CATAWPSYTF. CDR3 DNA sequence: TGTGCCACCGCTTGGCCGAGCTACACCTTC.

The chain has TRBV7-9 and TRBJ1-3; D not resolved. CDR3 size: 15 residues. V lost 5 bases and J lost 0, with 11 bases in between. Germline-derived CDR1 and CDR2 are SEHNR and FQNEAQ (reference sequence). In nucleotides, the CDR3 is TGTGCCAGCAGCGACCAGGTTAGCTCTGGAAACACCATATATTTT. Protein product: CASSDQVSSGNTIYF.

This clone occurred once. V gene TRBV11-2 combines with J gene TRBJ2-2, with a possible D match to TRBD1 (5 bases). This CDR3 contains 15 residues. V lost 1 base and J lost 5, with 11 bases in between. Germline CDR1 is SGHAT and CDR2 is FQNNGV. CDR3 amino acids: CASSLGRVGTGELFF. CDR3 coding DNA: TGTGCCAGCAGCTTAGGCAGGGTTGGGACCGGGGAGCTGTTTTTT.

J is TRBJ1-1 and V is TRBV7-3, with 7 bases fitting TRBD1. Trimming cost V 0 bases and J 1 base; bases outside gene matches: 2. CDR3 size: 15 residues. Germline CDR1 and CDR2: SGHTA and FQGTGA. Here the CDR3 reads CASSLTEGANTEAFF. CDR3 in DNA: TGTGCCAGCAGCTTAACGGAGGGGGCGAACACTGAAGCTTTCTTT.

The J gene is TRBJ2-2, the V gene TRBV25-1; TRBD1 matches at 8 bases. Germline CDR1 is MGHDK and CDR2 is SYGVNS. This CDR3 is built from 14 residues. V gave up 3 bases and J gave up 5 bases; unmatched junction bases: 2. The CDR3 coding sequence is TGTGCCAGCAGTGAGCAGGGGGCGACCGGGGAGCTGTTTTTT. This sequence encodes CASSEQGATGELFF.